This TCR beta chain was sequenced during a study of breast tumors, draining lymph nodes, adjacent tissues. General observations from the study: The lymph node origin of tumor T cells was framed as consistent with a hypothesis, not demonstrated. Luminal-like breast cancer showed significantly higher tumor–nontumor repertoire similarity than basal-like. Tumor repertoires ranked between lymph nodes and nontumor tissue in diversity, with V and J gene preferences. The data were judged consistent with most tumor T cells coming from lymph node and expanding in tumor.

This clonotype was seen repeatedly, ten times or more. Its antigen remains unidentified. TCRdb re-analysed the multiplex PCR reads in MiXCR, keeping a single row per CDR3 protein. The sample contains 75,000 to 100,000 distinct CDR3 sequences, roughly a fifth of which appear only once. Axillary draining lymph nodes of breast cancer patients supplied the node samples. The V and J ends lost 5 bases and 5 bases, in that order; junction bases with no gene match: 11. This CDR3 comprises 16 residues. Germline CDR1 is SGHRS and CDR2 is YFSETQ. This receptor was obtained from a female donor with breast cancer. Some clones in this sample may be carry-over from other donors' samples. This chain connects TRBV5-1 to TRBJ2-1, with 9 positions matching TRBD2. The sample was axillary lymph node tissue. The CDR3 reads CASSWNSGTSHNEQFF. The CDR3 DNA reads as TGCGCCAGCAGTTGGAATTCCGGGACTAGCCACAATGAGCAGTTCTTC. The variable domain in full, completed from reference TRBV5-1 and TRBJ2-1, reads KAGVTQTPRYLIKTRGQQVTLSCSPISGHRSVSWYQQTPGQGLQFLFEYFSETQRNKGNFPGRFSGRQFSNSRSEMNVSTLELGDSALYLCASSWNSGTSHNEQFFGPGTRLTVL.